These T cell receptor beta chains were read from a single sample in a study of cytomegalovirus exposure and HLA in healthy donors. Here immunoSEQ multiplex PCR was the method, and the copy in TCRdb shows in-frame clones only, minus some. The sample lists more than 95,000 clones; 13% to 15% were seen once. Sequencing was carried out using PBMCs. Receptors were obtained from a female donor in good health and CMV-seronegative. Both conserved end residues are part of each CDR3. D genes are given only for firm matches. Clone size is given for some rows only: seen once, a few or many times, or a class if the clone is expanded.

V	D	J	size	DNA	CDR3
TRBV7-2	.	TRBJ1-2	.	TGTGCCAGCAGCCTATGGGGGCAGGGGCGCGGCTACACCTTC	CASSLWGQGRGYTF
TRBV9	.	TRBJ2-5	.	TGTGCCAGCAGCGTAGACTCGGCGGGTCAAGAGACCCAGTACTTC	CASSVDSAGQETQYF
TRBV2	.	TRBJ2-3	few	TGTGCCAAGCGGGCAGATACGCAGTATTTT	CAKRADTQYF
TRBV4-2	.	TRBJ2-2	many	TGTGCCAGCAGCCACTGGGCGGGTAACACCGGGGAGCTGTTTTTT	CASSHWAGNTGELFF
TRBV6-5	TRBD2	TRBJ2-7	few	TGTGCCAGCAGTTTCGGGAGGGGAGAATACGAGCAGTACTTC	CASSFGRGEYEQYF
TRBV4-1	.	TRBJ1-5	few	TGCGCCAGCAGCCAAGGACAGAATAGCAATCAGCCCCAGCATTTT	CASSQGQNSNQPQHF
TRBV9	.	TRBJ1-2	.	TGTGCCAGCAGCGTAGCTACAAAGGGGGAAGATGGCTACACCTTC	CASSVATKGEDGYTF
TRBV7-8	TRBD2	TRBJ2-7	few	TGTGCCAGCAGCCCAGGCGGGGGTAGGGAGCGGTACTGTTTC	CASSPGGGRERYCF
TRBV14	TRBD1	TRBJ2-6	.	TGTGCCAGCAGCCCCCAACATATGGGACAGGGGACGTGGGGGGCCAACGTCCTGACTTTC	CASSPQHMGQGTWGANVLTF
TRBV7-6	.	TRBJ1-1	few	TGTGCCAGCAGCACCAGCCGAGGCGGGGGGCTCAACACTGAAGCTTTCTTT	CASSTSRGGGLNTEAFF
TRBV4-2	TRBD1	TRBJ2-7	.	TGTGCCAGCAGCCAAGGTCCTGGACAGGACCTCTACGAGCAGTACTTC	CASSQGPGQDLYEQYF
TRBV19	.	TRBJ2-1	few	TGTGCCAGTAGTAGTGGGGGCGATGAGCAGTTCTTC	CASSSGGDEQFF
TRBV2	TRBD1	TRBJ2-3	.	TGTGCCAGAAGGGACAGGGACTCAGATACGCAGTATTTT	CARRDRDSDTQYF
TRBV19	.	TRBJ1-1	.	TGTGCCAGTAGTCGTACGGTGAACACTGAAGCTTTCTTT	CASSRTVNTEAFF
TRBV30	TRBD2	TRBJ2-1	.	TGTGCCTGGAGTGGACTAGCGGGAGGGGGGGATGAGCAGTTCTTC	CAWSGLAGGGDEQFF
TRBV19	TRBD2	TRBJ2-1	.	TGTGCCAGTAGTCGGACTAGCGGGAGACTAGGGAATGAGCAGTTCTTC	CASSRTSGRLGNEQFF
TRBV19	.	TRBJ1-3	.	TGTGCCAGTAGTTCAGACTGGACAGTCTCTGGAAACACCATATATTTT	CASSSDWTVSGNTIYF
TRBV5-1	TRBD1	TRBJ2-7	few	TGCGCCAGCAGCTTGTGGACAGGGGCCTACGAGCAGTACTTC	CASSLWTGAYEQYF
TRBV7-2	TRBD1	TRBJ1-1	.	TGTGCCAGCAGCTTATTTCCAGGGGGCGTAAACACTGAAGCTTTCTTT	CASSLFPGGVNTEAFF
TRBV9	TRBD2	TRBJ2-7	few	TGTGCCAGCAGCGTATCTAGCGGGAGTTCCTACGAGCAGTACTTC	CASSVSSGSSYEQYF
TRBV19	TRBD1	TRBJ1-3	.	TGTGCCAGTATCACGGACAGGCCCGACTCTGGAAACACCATATATTTT	CASITDRPDSGNTIYF
TRBV4-1	TRBD1	TRBJ1-6	.	TGCGCCAGCAGCCAAGATCAGTGGCAGGGGGTGTCAGAATCACCCCTCCACTTT	CASSQDQWQGVSESPLHF
TRBV7-2	TRBD1	TRBJ2-3	few	TGTGCCAGCAGTCTTACAGGGGGGCCAGATACGCAGTATTTT	CASSLTGGPDTQYF
TRBV15	.	TRBJ1-5	.	TGTGCCACCAGCAGAGATACTACTGGGGGCAGTCAGCCCCAGCATTTT	CATSRDTTGGSQPQHF
TRBV29-1	.	TRBJ1-1	few	TGCAGCGTTTGCCCGCAGACGGGGAACACTGAAGCTTTCTTT	CSVCPQTGNTEAFF
TRBV29-1	TRBD2	TRBJ2-5	few	TGCAGCGTTGATCGAGCGGGGGCGAAGGAGACCCAGTACTTC	CSVDRAGAKETQYF
TRBV10-3	TRBD2	TRBJ2-1	.	TGTGCCATCAGGACCAGGGGATTGGGACTAGCGAACAATGAGCAGTTCTTC	CAIRTRGLGLANNEQFF